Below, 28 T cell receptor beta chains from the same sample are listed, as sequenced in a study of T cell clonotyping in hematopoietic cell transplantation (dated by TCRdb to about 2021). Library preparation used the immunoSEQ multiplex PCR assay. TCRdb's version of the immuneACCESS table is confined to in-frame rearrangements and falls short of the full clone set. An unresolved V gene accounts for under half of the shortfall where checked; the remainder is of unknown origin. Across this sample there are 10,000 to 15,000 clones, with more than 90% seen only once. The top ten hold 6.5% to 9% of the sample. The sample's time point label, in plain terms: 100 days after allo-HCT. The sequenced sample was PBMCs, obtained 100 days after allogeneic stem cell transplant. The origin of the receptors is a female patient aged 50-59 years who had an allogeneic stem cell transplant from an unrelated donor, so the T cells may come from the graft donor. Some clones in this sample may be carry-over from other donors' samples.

Written as DNA, the CDR3 is TGTGCCAGCAGCCAACGGGCAGGGGGAACTAATGAAAAACTGTTTTTT. It yields the protein CASSQRAGGTNEKLFF. The rearrangement joins TRBV14 to TRBJ1-4; 7 bases line up with TRBD1. With V trimmed by 2 bases and J by 1 base, 4 bases remained unmatched. Germline V CDR1 and CDR2: SGHDN, FVKESK. This CDR3 is 16 amino acids long.

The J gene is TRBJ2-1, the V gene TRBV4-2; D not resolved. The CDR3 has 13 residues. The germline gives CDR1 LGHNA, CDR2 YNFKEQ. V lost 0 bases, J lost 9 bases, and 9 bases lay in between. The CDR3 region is CASSQDKHTEQFF. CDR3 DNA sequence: TGTGCCAGCAGCCAAGATAAGCATACTGAGCAGTTCTTC.

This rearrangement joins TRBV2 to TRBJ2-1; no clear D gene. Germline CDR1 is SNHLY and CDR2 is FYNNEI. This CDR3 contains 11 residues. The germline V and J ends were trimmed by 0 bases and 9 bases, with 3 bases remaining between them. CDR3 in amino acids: CASSEAGEQFF. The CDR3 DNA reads TGTGCCAGCAGTGAAGCTGGTGAGCAGTTCTTC. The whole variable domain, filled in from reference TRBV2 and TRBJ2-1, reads EPEVTQTPSHQVTQMGQEVILRCVPISNHLYFYWYRQILGQKVEFLVSFYNNEISEKSEIFDDQFSVERPDGSNFTLKIRSTKLEDSAMYFCASSEAGEQFFGPGTRLTVL.

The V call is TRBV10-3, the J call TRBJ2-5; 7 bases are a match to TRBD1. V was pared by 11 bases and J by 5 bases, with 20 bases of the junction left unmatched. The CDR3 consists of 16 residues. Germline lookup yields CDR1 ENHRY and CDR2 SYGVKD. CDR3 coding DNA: TGTGCCCGAGACAGGGACGACGGTCGCCCCGAGGAGACCCAGTACTTC. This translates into CARDRDDGRPEETQYF.

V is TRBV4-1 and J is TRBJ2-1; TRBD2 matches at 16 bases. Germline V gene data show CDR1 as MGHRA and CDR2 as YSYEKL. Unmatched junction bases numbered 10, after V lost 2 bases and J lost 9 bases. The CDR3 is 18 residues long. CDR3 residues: CASSQSLGLAGGRAEQFF. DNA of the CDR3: TGCGCCAGCAGCCAATCCCTGGGACTAGCGGGGGGGAGGGCTGAGCAGTTCTTC.

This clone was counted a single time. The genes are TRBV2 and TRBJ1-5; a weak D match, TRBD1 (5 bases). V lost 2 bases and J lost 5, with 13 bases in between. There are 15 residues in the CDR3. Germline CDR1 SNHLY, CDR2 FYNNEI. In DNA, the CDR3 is TGTGCCAGCAGTGAACAAGGTGGGGGGGATCAGCCCCAGCATTTT. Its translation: CASSEQGGGDQPQHF.

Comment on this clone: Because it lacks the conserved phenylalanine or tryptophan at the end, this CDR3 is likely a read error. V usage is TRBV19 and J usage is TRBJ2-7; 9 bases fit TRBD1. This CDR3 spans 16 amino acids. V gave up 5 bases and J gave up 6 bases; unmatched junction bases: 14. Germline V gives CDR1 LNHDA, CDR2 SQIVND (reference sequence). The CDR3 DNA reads TGTGCCAGTAGTGGTGGACAGGGGAAAAGTTGGAGCGAGCAGTACCTC. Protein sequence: CASSGGQGKSWSEQYL.

DNA for the CDR3: TGTGCCAGTAGTATAGGGGCGGGACAGGGATCCTACGAGCAGTACTTC. Its protein product is CASSIGAGQGSYEQYF. J is TRBJ2-7 and V is TRBV19; 9 bases map to TRBD1. Germline loops: CDR1 LNHDA, CDR2 SQIVND (reference sequence). CDR3 length: 16 residues. V gave up 1 base and J gave up 1 base; unmatched junction bases: 5.

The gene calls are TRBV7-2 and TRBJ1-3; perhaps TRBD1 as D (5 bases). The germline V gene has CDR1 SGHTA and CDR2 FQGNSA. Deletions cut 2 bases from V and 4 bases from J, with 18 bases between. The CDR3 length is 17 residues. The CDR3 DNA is TGTGCCAGCAGCTTACTGGGCCCGAGGAGGGGAGGAAACACCATATATTTT. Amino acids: CASSLLGPRRGGNTIYF.

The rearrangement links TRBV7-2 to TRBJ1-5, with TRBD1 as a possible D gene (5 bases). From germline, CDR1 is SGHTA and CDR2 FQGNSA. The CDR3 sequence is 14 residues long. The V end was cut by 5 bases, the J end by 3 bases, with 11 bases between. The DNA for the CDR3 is TGTGCCAGCAGCCCGGGACGGCTCAATCAGCCCCAGCATTTT. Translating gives CASSPGRLNQPQHF.

The DNA of the CDR3 is TGTGCCAGCAGCTTGAATCGCTTAGCGGGCTCCTACAATGAGCAGTTCTTC. Protein product: CASSLNRLAGSYNEQFF. V gene TRBV11-3 combines with J gene TRBJ2-1, with 7 bases lining up with TRBD2. V was clipped by 3 bases and J by 0 bases; unmatched bases: 8. This CDR3 region has 17 residues. The V gene's germline CDR1 is SGHNT and CDR2 YENEEA.

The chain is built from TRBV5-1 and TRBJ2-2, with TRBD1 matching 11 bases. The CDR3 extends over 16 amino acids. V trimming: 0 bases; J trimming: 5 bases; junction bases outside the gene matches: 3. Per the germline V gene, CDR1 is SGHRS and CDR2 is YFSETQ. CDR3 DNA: TGCGCCAGCAGCTTGGCGAGGGACAGGGGGACCGGGGAGCTGTTTTTT. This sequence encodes CASSLARDRGTGELFF. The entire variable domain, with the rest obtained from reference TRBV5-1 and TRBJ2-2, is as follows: KAGVTQTPRYLIKTRGQQVTLSCSPISGHRSVSWYQQTPGQGLQFLFEYFSETQRNKGNFPGRFSGRQFSNSRSEMNVSTLELGDSALYLCASSLARDRGTGELFFGEGSRLTVL.

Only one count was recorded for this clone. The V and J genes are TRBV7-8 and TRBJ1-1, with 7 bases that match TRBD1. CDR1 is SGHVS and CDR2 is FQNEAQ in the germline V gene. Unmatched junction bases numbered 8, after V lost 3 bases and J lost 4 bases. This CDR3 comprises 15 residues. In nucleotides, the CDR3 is TGTGCCAGCAGCTTTCTTAGGGGGCTTGGCACTGAAGCTTTCTTT. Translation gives CASSFLRGLGTEAFF.

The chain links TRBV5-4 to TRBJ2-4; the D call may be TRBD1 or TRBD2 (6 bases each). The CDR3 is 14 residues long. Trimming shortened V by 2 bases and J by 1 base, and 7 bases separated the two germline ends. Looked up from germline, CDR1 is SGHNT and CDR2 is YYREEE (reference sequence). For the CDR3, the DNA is TGTGCCAGCAGCTTAGGGGGGGCCAAAAACATTCAGTACTTC. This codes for CASSLGGAKNIQYF.

The DNA for the CDR3 is TGTGCCAGCGCGGCGGGAGCGATGTACAATGAGCAGTTCTTC. It yields the protein CASAAGAMYNEQFF. This sequence joins TRBV2 and TRBJ2-1, with 7 bases fitting TRBD2. J was trimmed by 4 bases and V by 8 bases; bases with no gene match: 8. From germline, CDR1 is SNHLY and CDR2 FYNNEI. The CDR3 length is 14 residues.

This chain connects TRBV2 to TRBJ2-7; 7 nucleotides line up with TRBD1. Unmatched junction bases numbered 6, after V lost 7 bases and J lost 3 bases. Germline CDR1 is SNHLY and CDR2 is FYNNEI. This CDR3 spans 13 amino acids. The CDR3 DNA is TGTGCCAGCAAACCACAGGGGTTCTACGAGCAGTACTTC. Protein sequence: CASKPQGFYEQYF.

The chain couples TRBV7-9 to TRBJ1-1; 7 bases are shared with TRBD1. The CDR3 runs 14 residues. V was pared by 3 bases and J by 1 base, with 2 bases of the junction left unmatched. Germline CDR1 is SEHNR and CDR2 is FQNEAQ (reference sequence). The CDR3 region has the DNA TGTGCCAGCAGCTTTGGGACAGCGAACACTGAAGCTTTCTTT. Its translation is CASSFGTANTEAFF.

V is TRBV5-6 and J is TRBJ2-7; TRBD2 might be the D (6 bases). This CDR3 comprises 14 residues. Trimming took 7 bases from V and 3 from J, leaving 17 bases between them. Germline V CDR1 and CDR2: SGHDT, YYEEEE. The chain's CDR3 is CASGPTRGGYEQYF. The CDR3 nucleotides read TGTGCCAGCGGACCGACTAGAGGAGGCTACGAGCAGTACTTC.

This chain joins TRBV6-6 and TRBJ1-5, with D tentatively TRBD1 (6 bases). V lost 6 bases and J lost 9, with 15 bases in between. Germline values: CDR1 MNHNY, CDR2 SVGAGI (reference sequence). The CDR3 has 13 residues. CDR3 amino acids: CASRRDTERPQHF. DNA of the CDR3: TGTGCCAGCAGGAGGGACACAGAGCGGCCCCAGCATTTT.

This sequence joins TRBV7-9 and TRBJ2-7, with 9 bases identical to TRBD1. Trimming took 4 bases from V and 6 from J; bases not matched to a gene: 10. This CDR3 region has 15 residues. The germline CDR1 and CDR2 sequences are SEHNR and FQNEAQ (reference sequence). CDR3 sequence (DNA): TGTGCCAGCAGCTCCTGGACAGGGGTGGGAGGCGAGCAGTACTTC. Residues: CASSSWTGVGGEQYF.

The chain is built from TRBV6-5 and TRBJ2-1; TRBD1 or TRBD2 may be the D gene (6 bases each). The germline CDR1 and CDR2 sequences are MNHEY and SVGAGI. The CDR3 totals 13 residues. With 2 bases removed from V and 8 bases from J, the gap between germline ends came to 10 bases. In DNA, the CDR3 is TGTGCCAGCAGTTACCCGGGGGCTGATGAGCAGTTCTTC. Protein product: CASSYPGADEQFF.

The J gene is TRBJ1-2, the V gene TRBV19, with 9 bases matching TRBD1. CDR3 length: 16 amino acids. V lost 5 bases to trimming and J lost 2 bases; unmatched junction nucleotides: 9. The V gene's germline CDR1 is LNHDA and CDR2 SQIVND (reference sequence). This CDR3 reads CASSPYEGTGNYGYTF. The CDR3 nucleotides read TGTGCCAGTAGTCCCTACGAAGGGACAGGGAACTATGGCTACACCTTC.

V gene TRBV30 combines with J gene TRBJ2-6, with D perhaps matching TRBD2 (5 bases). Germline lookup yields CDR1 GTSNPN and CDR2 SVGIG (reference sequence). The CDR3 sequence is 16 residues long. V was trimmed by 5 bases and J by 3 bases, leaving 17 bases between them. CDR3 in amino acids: CAWRYDWTVGANVLTF. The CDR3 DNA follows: TGTGCCTGGCGGTACGACTGGACTGTTGGGGCCAACGTCCTGACTTTC.

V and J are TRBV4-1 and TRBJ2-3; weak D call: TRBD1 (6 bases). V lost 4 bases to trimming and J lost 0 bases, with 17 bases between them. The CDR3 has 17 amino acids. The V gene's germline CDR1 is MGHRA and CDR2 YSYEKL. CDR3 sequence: CASSPRDGGHSTDTQYF. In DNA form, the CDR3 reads TGCGCCAGCAGCCCCCGGGATGGGGGCCATAGCACAGATACGCAGTATTTT.

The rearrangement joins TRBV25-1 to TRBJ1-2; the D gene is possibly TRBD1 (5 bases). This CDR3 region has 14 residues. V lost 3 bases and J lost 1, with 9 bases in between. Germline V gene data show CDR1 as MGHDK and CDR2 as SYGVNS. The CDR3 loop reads CASSELDNNYGYTF. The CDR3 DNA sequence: TGTGCCAGCAGTGAGCTGGACAATAACTATGGCTACACCTTC.

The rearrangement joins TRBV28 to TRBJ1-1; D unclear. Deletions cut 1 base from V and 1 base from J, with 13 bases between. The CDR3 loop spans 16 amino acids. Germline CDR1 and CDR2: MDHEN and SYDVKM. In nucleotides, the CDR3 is TGTGCCAGCAGTTTATCTTCGTCCAGCCCGAACACTGAAGCTTTCTTT. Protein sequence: CASSLSSSSPNTEAFF.

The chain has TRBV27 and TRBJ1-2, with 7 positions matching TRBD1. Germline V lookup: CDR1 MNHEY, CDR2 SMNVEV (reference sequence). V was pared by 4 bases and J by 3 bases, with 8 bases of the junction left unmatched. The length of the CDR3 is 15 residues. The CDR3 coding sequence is TGTGCCAGCAGTTCCCAGGGGGGAGTTGACTATGGCTACACCTTC. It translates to CASSSQGGVDYGYTF.

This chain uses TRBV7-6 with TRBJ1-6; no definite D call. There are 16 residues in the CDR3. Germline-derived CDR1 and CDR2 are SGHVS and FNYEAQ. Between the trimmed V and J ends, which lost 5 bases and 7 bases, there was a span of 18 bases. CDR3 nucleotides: TGTGCCAGCAGCCTATTGAAAGCGGGCCCAAATTCACCCCTCCACTTT. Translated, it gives CASSLLKAGPNSPLHF.